Described below is a single T cell receptor (beta chain) sequence and its context. This entry belongs to a study of blood T cell repertoires in COVID-19. Turning to the study itself: The origin of the acute and convalescent COVID-19 samples was the United States, Italy and Spain.

Assay: immunoSEQ multiplex PCR; the TCRdb copy retains only in-frame clones and omits some. Here the sample spans 150,000 to 200,000 clones, more than 75% being singletons. Seattle's enrolled individuals joined amid active infection and were then monitored longitudinally. There are 16 residues in the CDR3. Germline V CDR1 and CDR2: SGHAT, FQNNGV. V lost 4 bases to trimming and J lost 3 bases, with 18 bases between them. The TCR was taken from a woman aged 45-59 years with COVID-19, enrolled during active disease. The gene calls are TRBV11-2 and TRBJ1-2, with a possible D match to TRBD1 (6 bases). Sequenced sample: peripheral blood. The CDR3 loop is CASSSPGQAIHYGYTF. The DNA for the CDR3 is TGTGCCAGCAGCTCCCCGGGACAAGCCATACACTATGGCTACACCTTC.